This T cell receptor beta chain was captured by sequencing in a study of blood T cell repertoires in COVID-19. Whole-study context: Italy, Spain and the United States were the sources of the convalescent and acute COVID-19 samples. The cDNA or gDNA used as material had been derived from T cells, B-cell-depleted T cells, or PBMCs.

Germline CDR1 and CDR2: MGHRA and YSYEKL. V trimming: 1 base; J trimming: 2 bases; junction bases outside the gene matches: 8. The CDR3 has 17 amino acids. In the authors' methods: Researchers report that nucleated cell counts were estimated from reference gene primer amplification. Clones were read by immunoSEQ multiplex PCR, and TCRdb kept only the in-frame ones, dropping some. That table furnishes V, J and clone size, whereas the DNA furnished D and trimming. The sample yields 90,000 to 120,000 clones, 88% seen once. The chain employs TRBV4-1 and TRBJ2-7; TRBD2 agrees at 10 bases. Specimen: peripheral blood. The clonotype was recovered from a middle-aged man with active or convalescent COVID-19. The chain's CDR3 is CASSQVTSGRRAYEQYF. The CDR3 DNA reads TGCGCCAGCAGCCAAGTGACTAGCGGGCGAAGGGCCTACGAGCAGTACTTC.